This T cell receptor (beta chain) was observed in a study of neurological immune-mediated disorders. This clonotype was recorded many times. What it binds is unknown. TCRdb itself ran the 5' RACE reads through MiXCR, one entry per CDR3 protein. The sample carries 55,000 to 70,000 distinct CDR3 sequences, roughly 11% recorded once. This CDR3 region has 13 residues. Germline-derived CDR1 and CDR2 are ENHRY and SYGVKD. V lost 2 bases, J lost 3 bases, and 7 bases lay in between. General study points: CDR3 amino acid sequences of expanded clones were not shared across subjects, a result suggesting private repertoires in all groups.

The V call is TRBV10-3, the J call TRBJ1-2, with D possibly being TRBD1 (5 bases). What was sequenced was PBMCs. The TCR sequence derives from a man aged 55-75 years in good health. In DNA form, the CDR3 reads TGTGCCATCAGTGAGAGAGGGGACTATGGCTACACCTTC. It is translated as CAISERGDYGYTF.